This T cell receptor beta chain appears in the sequencing data of a study of T cells in Graves' hyperthyroidism and ophthalmopathy. Study-level points and caveats: Blood also held most thyroid clonotypes expanded beyond 0.001.

This clonotype was observed many times. Its matching antigen is unknown. Per the germline V gene, CDR1 is SGHRS and CDR2 is YFSETQ. The CDR3 runs 16 residues. With 0 bases removed from V and 3 bases from J, the gap between germline ends came to 16 bases. Exclusion criteria comprised uncontrolled infection, other autoimmune disease, pregnancy or lactation. The diagnostic basis comprised clinical symptoms, serum thyroxine and TRAb, thyroid ultrasound and orbital computed tomography. Fresh peripheral blood, about 9.3 ml, yielded the PBMCs. From RNA transcripts, TCR beta CDR3 regions were amplified. The study used the HTBI primer set for a first-round RT-PCR of the TCR CDR3. MiXCR, applied by TCRdb to the multiplex PCR reads, yields one record per CDR3 protein. The table has hundreds of thousands of distinct CDR3 sequences, 20% seen once.

The chain employs TRBV5-1 and TRBJ2-7; a weak D match, TRBD2 (6 bases). This clonotype originated in a man between 25 and 39 years old with Graves' ophthalmopathy. The sample was blood. As DNA, the CDR3 is TGCGCCAGCAGCTTGGCGGCAGCGGGTGGTTTCTACGAGCAGTACTTC. It yields the protein CASSLAAAGGFYEQYF.